One sample yielded the 27 T cell receptor beta chains listed below, sequenced in a study of spatial heterogeneity in lung cancer. Study-level findings and limits: Tracking of tumor mutation counts was seen in expanded intratumoral alpha and beta TCR counts.

Their antigen targets remain unknown. Time point given: sample taken at primary tumor resection. TCRdb ran MiXCR on the 5' RACE reads and lists one entry per CDR3 protein. The table shows 15,000 to 20,000 distinct CDR3 sequences, with roughly 5% occurring only once. Material: lung tumor tissue, obtained at surgery. These receptors were taken from a female donor with early-stage non-small cell lung cancer.

This clonotype has ten or more counts. The library was designed around alpha chains, so this beta chain is a stray read whose abundance carries little weight. J is TRBJ2-5 and V is TRBV5-5; 7 bases are a match to TRBD1. Losses at the gene ends were 2 bases for V and 4 bases for J; bases not matched to a gene: 5. The germline gives CDR1 SGHKS, CDR2 YYEKEE (reference sequence). There are 14 residues in the CDR3. This CDR3 is CASSLSGTAETQYF. DNA for the CDR3: TGTGCCAGCAGCTTATCTGGGACAGCAGAGACCCAGTACTTC.

The table lists this clonotype with many counts. This beta chain represents an off-target read in a library built for alpha chains; its size is of limited meaning. The rearrangement links TRBV7-8 to TRBJ2-5; D is perhaps TRBD2 (6 bases). V shed 5 bases and J shed 5 bases, with 15 bases lying between them. Germline CDR1 is SGHVS and CDR2 is FQNEAQ. This CDR3 comprises 14 residues. The CDR3 DNA follows: TGTGCCAGCAGCCTTGGGACTTTGAGGGAGACCCAGTACTTC. Amino acid sequence: CASSLGTLRETQYF. Variable domain in full (rest from reference TRBV7-8 and TRBJ2-5): GAGVSQSPRYKVAKRGQDVALRCDPISGHVSLFWYQQALGQGPEFLTYFQNEAQLDKSGLPSDRFFAERPEGSVSTLKIQRTQQEDSAVYLCASSLGTLRETQYFGPGTRLLVL.

The sample holds many counts of this clonotype. This beta chain represents an off-target read in a library built for alpha chains; its size is of limited meaning. CDR3 DNA sequence: TGTGCCAGCAGCGGCTCTACAAAGATGAACACTGAAGCTTTCTTT. As protein: CASSGSTKMNTEAFF. The chain has TRBV5-4 and TRBJ1-1, with D hard to call. Trimming cost V 4 bases and J 0 bases, with 13 bases left between them. Per the germline V gene, CDR1 is SGHNT and CDR2 is YYREEE (reference sequence). CDR3 length: 15 amino acids.

This clonotype was found a few times. The size of this beta chain means little, since it is a stray read in a library made for alpha chains. The chain has TRBV20-1 and TRBJ2-7, with 10 nucleotides matching TRBD1. CDR3 length equals 17 residues. Germline CDR1 and CDR2: DFQATT and SNEGSKA (reference sequence). Losses at the gene ends were 5 bases for V and 6 bases for J; bases not matched to a gene: 19. As DNA, the CDR3 is TGCAGTGCTTCACCGGCCACCCGGGACAGGGGTGCCGGCGAGCAGTACTTC. Translating it yields CSASPATRDRGAGEQYF.

The table lists this clonotype with a few counts. This beta chain turned up in a library designed for alpha chains; as an off-target read, its abundance says little. This chain connects TRBV6-2 or TRBV6-3 to TRBJ2-1, with D possibly being TRBD1 or TRBD2 (6 bases each). CDR3 length equals 17 residues. V was clipped by 6 bases and J by 4 bases, with 22 bases between them. Germline V gives CDR1 MNHEY, CDR2 SVGEGT. CDR3 sequence: CASSSPRGALGYNEQFF. DNA of the CDR3: TGTGCCAGCAGCTCCCCTAGGGGGGCCCTGGGGTACAATGAGCAGTTCTTC.

To note about this clonotype: In a library made to pick up alpha chains, this beta chain is a stray read with a size that means little. The V gene is TRBV11-2, the J gene TRBJ2-5; 10 bases align to TRBD2. Germline loops: CDR1 SGHAT, CDR2 FQNNGV. V was pared by 6 bases and J by 3 bases, with 16 bases of the junction left unmatched. The CDR3 loop spans 18 amino acids. CDR3 loop: CASRYREAGGPGKETQYF. The CDR3, as DNA: TGTGCCAGCAGATACAGAGAAGCGGGAGGGCCGGGTAAAGAGACCCAGTACTTC.

A note on this clonotype: This beta chain lies outside the target of a library built for alpha chains; its clone size means little. The chain employs TRBV11-3 and TRBJ2-3, with D perhaps given as TRBD1 or TRBD2 (6 bases each). The V and J ends lost 0 bases and 6 bases respectively, with 10 bases between them. This CDR3 is built from 14 residues. Germline loops: CDR1 SGHNT, CDR2 YENEEA. CDR3 nucleotides: TGTGCCAGCAGCTTAGAAAGGGGGGCCGATACGCAGTATTTT. Translating gives CASSLERGADTQYF. Full variable domain (outside the CDR3, taken from reference TRBV11-3 and TRBJ2-3): EAGVVQSPRYKIIEKKQPVAFWCNPISGHNTLYWYLQNLGQGPELLIRYENEEAVDDSQLPKDRFSAERLKGVDSTLKIQPAELGDSAVYLCASSLERGADTQYFGPGTRLTVL.

This clonotype counts as medium-sized (0.01 to 0.1%). The size of this beta chain means little, since it is a stray read in a library made for alpha chains. The chain employs TRBV20-1 and TRBJ1-2, with a weak D call TRBD1 (5 bases). There are 12 residues in the CDR3. Trimming removed 5 bases from V and 8 bases from J, with 15 bases in between. In germline, CDR1 is DFQATT, CDR2 SNEGSKA (reference sequence). The CDR3 bases are TGCAGTGCTTACACAGGTTCGGACGGCTACACCTTC. Protein: CSAYTGSDGYTF.

This clonotype came up many times. Little can be read into the size of this beta chain, an off-target read in a library designed for alpha chains. The chain links TRBV20-1 to TRBJ1-1; tentative D call: TRBD1 (6 bases). Germline loops: CDR1 DFQATT, CDR2 SNEGSKA (reference sequence). The V gene lost 3 bases and the J gene lost 4 bases, with 24 bases spanning the gap. This CDR3 comprises 17 residues. CDR3: CSASRSPGDTRGTEAFF. For the CDR3, the DNA is TGCAGTGCTAGCCGATCCCCAGGGGATACCCGGGGCACTGAAGCTTTCTTT.

This clonotype is termed medium-sized. The size of this beta chain means little, since it is a stray read in a library made for alpha chains. The rearrangement links TRBV28 to TRBJ2-7; 10 bases are shared with TRBD1. The V gene end was trimmed by 10 bases and the J gene end by 2 bases; junction bases not matched to a gene: 11. CDR1 is MDHEN, CDR2 SYDVKM, per germline. This CDR3 spans 15 amino acids. The chain's CDR3 is CATLDRDRGPYEQYF. CDR3 coding DNA: TGTGCCACTCTGGACCGGGACAGGGGACCCTACGAGCAGTACTTC.

This clonotype was seen at least ten times. This beta chain slipped into a library made for alpha chains as a stray read, so its size is not meaningful. The rearrangement uses TRBV15 and TRBJ2-5; the D gene is possibly TRBD2 (6 bases). The V gene lost 1 base and the J gene lost 4 bases, with 13 bases spanning the gap. Germline CDR1 is LNHNV and CDR2 is YYDKDF (reference sequence). This CDR3 has 15 amino acids. The CDR3 loop is CATSRGGTSLETQYF. Here the CDR3 DNA reads TGTGCCACCAGCAGAGGAGGGACTTCCTTAGAGACCCAGTACTTC.

This clonotype was detected many times. This beta chain represents an off-target read in a library built for alpha chains; its size is of limited meaning. The chain combines TRBV30 with TRBJ2-2, with D possibly called TRBD1 or TRBD2 (5 bases each). This CDR3 has 14 residues. V lost 0 bases to trimming and J lost 4 bases, with 9 bases between them. In germline, CDR1 is GTSNPN, CDR2 SVGIG (reference sequence). CDR3 sequence (DNA): TGTGCCTGGAGTGTCGGGGACGGCACCGGGGAGCTGTTTTTT. It translates to CAWSVGDGTGELFF.

This clonotype was picked up many times. This beta chain turned up in a library designed for alpha chains; as an off-target read, its abundance says little. The chain is built from TRBV28 and TRBJ2-3, with TRBD1 as a possible D gene (6 bases). This CDR3 region has 14 residues. Germline CDR1 reads MDHEN; CDR2 reads SYDVKM. V was clipped by 6 bases and J by 6 bases, with 16 bases between them. CDR3 region: CASSRDTFGDTQYF. The CDR3 DNA is TGTGCCAGCAGCCGGGACACATTCGGGGATACGCAGTATTTT.

By share of the sample, this clonotype is large. This beta chain turned up in a library designed for alpha chains; as an off-target read, its abundance says little. V gene TRBV28 combines with J gene TRBJ2-3; TRBD2 matches 7 bases. The trim removed 3 bases at V and 4 bases at J, leaving 4 bases unmatched. This CDR3 has 14 residues. Germline CDR1 and CDR2: MDHEN and SYDVKM. The CDR3 loop is CASSLSGEADTQYF. The CDR3 nucleotides read TGTGCCAGCAGTTTGAGCGGGGAGGCAGATACGCAGTATTTT.

About this clonotype itself: Since it is a stray read in a library aimed at alpha chains, this beta chain has a size that is not meaningful. This chain uses TRBV3-1 with TRBJ2-7, with 12 bases lining up with TRBD2. J lost 3 bases, V lost 10 bases, and 10 bases had no gene match. The CDR3 totals 15 residues. Germline CDR1 is LGHDT and CDR2 is YNNKEL (reference sequence). The CDR3 DNA follows: TGTGCCACGGGAAGGGGACTAGCGGGTTTCTACGAGCAGTACTTC. Its translation is CATGRGLAGFYEQYF.

This clonotype has ten or more counts. With the library built for alpha chains, this beta chain is off target and its frequency is not meaningful. V is TRBV5-6 and J is TRBJ2-5; TRBD2 might be the D (6 bases). Deletions cut 6 bases from V and 2 bases from J, with 20 bases between. The length of the CDR3 is 16 residues. From germline, CDR1 is SGHDT and CDR2 YYEEEE. CDR3 sequence (DNA): TGTGCCAGCAAAGGCGGGCGGGGACGGGAACAAGAGACCCAGTACTTC. This encodes CASKGGRGREQETQYF.

Many counts were recorded for this clonotype. This beta chain lies outside the target of a library built for alpha chains; its clone size means little. The rearrangement joins TRBV27 to TRBJ1-5, with D possibly being TRBD1 (5 bases). CDR1 and CDR2 from the germline V gene are MNHEY and SMNVEV (reference sequence). V lost 7 bases and J lost 0, with 13 bases in between. The CDR3 covers 15 residues. This CDR3 is CASKPQVNSNQPQHF. For the CDR3, the DNA is TGTGCCAGCAAACCACAGGTGAATAGCAATCAGCCCCAGCATTTT.

In its sample, this clonotype was seen many times. Since the library was made to target alpha chains, this beta chain is a stray read and its abundance is not meaningful. The chain uses TRBV5-1 and TRBJ2-7, with 11 bases identical to TRBD1. V dropped 4 bases and J dropped 3; count of bases not matched to a gene: 9. CDR1 and CDR2 from the germline V gene are SGHRS and YFSETQ. The CDR3 is 16 residues long. The CDR3 region is CASSGTPGTGGYEQYF. In DNA form, the CDR3 reads TGCGCCAGCAGCGGGACTCCCGGGACAGGGGGCTACGAGCAGTACTTC. Filled out from reference TRBV5-1 and TRBJ2-7, the complete variable domain reads KAGVTQTPRYLIKTRGQQVTLSCSPISGHRSVSWYQQTPGQGLQFLFEYFSETQRNKGNFPGRFSGRQFSNSRSEMNVSTLELGDSALYLCASSGTPGTGGYEQYFGPGTRLTVT.

This clonotype showed up many times. Because this beta chain is a stray read in a library intended to capture alpha chains, its abundance should not be given much weight. The V call is TRBV2, the J call TRBJ2-2; tentative D call: TRBD1 (5 bases). The CDR3 runs 13 residues. CDR1 is SNHLY and CDR2 is FYNNEI in the germline V gene. Trimming pared 5 bases from V and 3 bases from J, leaving 7 bases between. In nucleotides, the CDR3 is TGTGCCAGCAGTAAGGGGCACACCGGGGAGCTGTTTTTT. This sequence encodes CASSKGHTGELFF.

This clonotype occurred many times. This beta chain appears as a stray read in a library generated for alpha chains; its size is not informative. J is TRBJ2-3 and V is TRBV9; no reliable D call. With 0 bases removed from V and 2 bases from J, the gap between germline ends came to 4 bases. Germline V gene data show CDR1 as SGDLS and CDR2 as YYNGEE. The CDR3 totals 13 residues. The CDR3 here is CASSVAVTDTQYF. The CDR3 coding sequence is TGTGCCAGCAGCGTAGCAGTCACAGATACGCAGTATTTT. The whole variable domain, remainder taken from reference TRBV9 and TRBJ2-3, is DSGVTQTPKHLITATGQRVTLRCSPRSGDLSVYWYQQSLDQGLQFLIQYYNGEERAKGNILERFSAQQFPDLHSELNLSSLELGDSALYFCASSVAVTDTQYFGPGTRLTVL.

This clonotype was counted ten times or more. Within a library made for alpha chains, this beta chain is off target, and its count is uninformative. This sequence joins TRBV6-1 and TRBJ1-1; D gene unclear. The germline V and J ends were trimmed by 3 bases and 2 bases, with 10 bases remaining between them. The germline V gene has CDR1 MNHNS and CDR2 SASEGT. The CDR3 has 14 residues. The CDR3 DNA reads TGTGCCAGCAGTGATCGGCGGGGAAACACTGAAGCTTTCTTT. Encoded protein: CASSDRRGNTEAFF.

In this sample, this clonotype turned up a few times. This beta chain represents an off-target read in a library built for alpha chains; its size is of limited meaning. The CDR3 DNA sequence: TGCAGTGCTCCCCCTGGGGGGGGACGGCCCCAGCATTTT. Translated, it gives CSAPPGGGRPQHF. The rearrangement links TRBV20-1 to TRBJ1-5; D is perhaps TRBD1 (5 bases). Germline CDR1 DFQATT, CDR2 SNEGSKA (reference sequence). With 5 bases removed from V and 9 bases from J, the gap between germline ends came to 17 bases. The CDR3 covers 13 residues.

This clonotype has a handful of counts. This beta chain is an unintended read in a library built for alpha chains; its size means little. Here the CDR3 reads CSARVPGQRNTEAFF. Here the CDR3 DNA reads TGCAGTGCTAGGGTCCCCGGACAGCGCAACACTGAAGCTTTCTTT. V and J are TRBV20-1 and TRBJ1-1, with D possibly TRBD1 on 6 matching bases. This CDR3 region has 15 residues. V lost 3 bases and J lost 2, with 16 bases in between. Germline V CDR1 and CDR2: DFQATT, SNEGSKA (reference sequence).

This clonotype appeared many times. The size of this beta chain means little, since it is a stray read in a library made for alpha chains. The chain uses TRBV29-1 and TRBJ2-2; 14 bases fit TRBD2. In germline, CDR1 is SQVTM, CDR2 ANQGSEA. The ends lost 3 bases at V and 8 bases at J; junction bases unmatched: 8. CDR3 length equals 16 residues. The CDR3 DNA sequence: TGCAGCGTTGACAAAACGGGACTAGCGGGAGCTGGGGAGCTGTTTTTT. Protein product: CSVDKTGLAGAGELFF.

In this sample, this clonotype turned up many times. This beta chain is a stray read from a library made for alpha chains; its abundance is not meaningful. The chain links TRBV4-1 to TRBJ2-1; perhaps TRBD1 as D (6 bases). The length of the CDR3 is 14 residues. In germline, CDR1 is MGHRA, CDR2 YSYEKL. The V end was cut by 5 bases, the J end by 0 bases, with 8 bases between. The CDR3 reads CASSLQGSYNEQFF. As DNA, the CDR3 is TGCGCCAGCAGCTTACAGGGCTCCTACAATGAGCAGTTCTTC.

This clonotype has a count of ten or more. This beta chain is an unintended read in a library built for alpha chains; its size means little. CDR3 region: CASSLNPQYF. CDR3 nucleotides: TGTGCCAGCAGTTTAAATCCCCAGTACTTC. The rearrangement joins TRBV28 to TRBJ2-5; no definite D call. From germline, CDR1 is MDHEN and CDR2 SYDVKM. This CDR3 has 10 residues. V was trimmed by 2 bases and J by 9 bases, leaving 4 bases between them.

By its share, this clonotype is medium-sized. Since the library was made to target alpha chains, this beta chain is a stray read and its abundance is not meaningful. This sequence joins TRBV12-3 or TRBV12-4 and TRBJ2-7; D remains ambiguous. Trimming shortened V by 6 bases and J by 3 bases, and 12 bases separated the two germline ends. This CDR3 has 13 amino acids. This CDR3 reads CASSSGRSYEQYF. CDR3 in DNA: TGTGCCAGCAGCTCCGGACGGAGCTACGAGCAGTACTTC.